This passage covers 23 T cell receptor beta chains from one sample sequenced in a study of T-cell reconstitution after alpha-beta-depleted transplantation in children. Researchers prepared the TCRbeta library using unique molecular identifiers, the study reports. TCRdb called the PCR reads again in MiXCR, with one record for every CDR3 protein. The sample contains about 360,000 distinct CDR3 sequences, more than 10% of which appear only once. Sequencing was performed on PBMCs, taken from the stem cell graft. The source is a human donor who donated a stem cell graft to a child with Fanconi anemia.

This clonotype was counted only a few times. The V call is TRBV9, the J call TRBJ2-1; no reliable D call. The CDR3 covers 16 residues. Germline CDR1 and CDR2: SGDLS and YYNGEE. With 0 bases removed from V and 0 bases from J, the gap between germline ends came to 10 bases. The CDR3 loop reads CASSVDTFSSYNEQFF. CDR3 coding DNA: TGTGCCAGCAGCGTAGATACTTTTAGCTCCTACAATGAGCAGTTCTTC.

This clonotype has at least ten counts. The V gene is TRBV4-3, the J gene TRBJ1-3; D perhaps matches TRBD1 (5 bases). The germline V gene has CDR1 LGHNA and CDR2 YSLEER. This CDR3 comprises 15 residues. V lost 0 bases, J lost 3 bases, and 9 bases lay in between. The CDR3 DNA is TGCGCCAGCAGCCAAGATCTGACAGATGGAAACACCATATATTTT. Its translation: CASSQDLTDGNTIYF.

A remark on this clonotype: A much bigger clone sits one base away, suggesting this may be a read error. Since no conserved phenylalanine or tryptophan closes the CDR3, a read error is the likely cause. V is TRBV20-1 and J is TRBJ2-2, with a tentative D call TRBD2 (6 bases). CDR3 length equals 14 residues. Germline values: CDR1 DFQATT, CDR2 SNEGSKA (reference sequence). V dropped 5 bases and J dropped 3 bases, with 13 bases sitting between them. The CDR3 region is CSAYHGGYTGELFY. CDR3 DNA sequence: TGCAGTGCTTATCACGGGGGTTACACCGGGGAGCTGTTTTAT.

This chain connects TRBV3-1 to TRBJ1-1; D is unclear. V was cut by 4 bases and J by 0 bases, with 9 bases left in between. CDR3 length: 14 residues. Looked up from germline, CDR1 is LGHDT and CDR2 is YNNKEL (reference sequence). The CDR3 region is CASSPYNMNTEAFF. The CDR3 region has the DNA TGTGCCAGCAGCCCATATAACATGAACACTGAAGCTTTCTTT.

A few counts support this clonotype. The CDR3 is CASSLDVHSGNTIYF. The CDR3 region has the DNA TGTGCCAGCAGCTTAGACGTCCACTCTGGAAACACCATATATTTT. The V call is TRBV7-6, the J call TRBJ1-3; D remains unclear. The germline CDR1 and CDR2 sequences are SGHVS and FNYEAQ. V was shortened by 1 base and J by 0 bases, with 7 bases between the two germline ends. There are 15 residues in the CDR3.

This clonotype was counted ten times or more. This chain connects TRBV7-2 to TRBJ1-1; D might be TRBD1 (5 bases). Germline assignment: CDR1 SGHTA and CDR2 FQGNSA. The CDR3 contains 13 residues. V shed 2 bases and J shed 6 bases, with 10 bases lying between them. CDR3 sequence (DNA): TGTGCCAGCAGCTTATCAGGAGGGGCTGAAGCTTTCTTT. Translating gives CASSLSGGAEAFF.

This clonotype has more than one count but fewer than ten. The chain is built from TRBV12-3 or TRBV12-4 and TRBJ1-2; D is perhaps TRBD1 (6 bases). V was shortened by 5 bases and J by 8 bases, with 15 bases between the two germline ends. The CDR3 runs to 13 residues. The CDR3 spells CASSTETGTGYTF. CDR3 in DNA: TGTGCCAGCAGTACCGAAACAGGGACGGGCTACACCTTC.

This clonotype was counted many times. CDR3 sequence reads: CASSWSRGLGEAFF. The CDR3 DNA follows: TGTGCCAGCAGCTGGTCTAGGGGACTAGGAGAAGCTTTCTTT. The rearrangement uses TRBV7-9 and TRBJ1-1, with a weak D call TRBD1 (5 bases). Looked up from germline, CDR1 is SEHNR and CDR2 is FQNEAQ (reference sequence). V lost 4 bases to trimming and J lost 8 bases, with 17 bases between them. There are 14 residues in the CDR3.

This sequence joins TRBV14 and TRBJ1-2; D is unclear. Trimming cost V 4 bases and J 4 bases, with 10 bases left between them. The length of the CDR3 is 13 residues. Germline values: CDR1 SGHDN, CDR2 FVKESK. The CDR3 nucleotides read TGTGCCAGCAGCCGAGAGGGTCGCTATGGCTACACCTTC. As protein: CASSREGRYGYTF. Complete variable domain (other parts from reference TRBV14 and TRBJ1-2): EAGVTQFPSHSVIEKGQTVTLRCDPISGHDNLYWYRRVMGKEIKFLLHFVKESKQDESGMPNNRFLAERTGGTYSTLKVQPAELEDSGVYFCASSREGRYGYTFGSGTRLTVV.

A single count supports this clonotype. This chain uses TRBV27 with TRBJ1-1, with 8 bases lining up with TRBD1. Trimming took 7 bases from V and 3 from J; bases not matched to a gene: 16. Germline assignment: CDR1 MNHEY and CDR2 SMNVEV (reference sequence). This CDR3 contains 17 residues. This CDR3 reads CASNTLHSTGADTEAFF. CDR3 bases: TGTGCCAGCAATACCCTCCACTCGACAGGGGCGGACACTGAAGCTTTCTTT.

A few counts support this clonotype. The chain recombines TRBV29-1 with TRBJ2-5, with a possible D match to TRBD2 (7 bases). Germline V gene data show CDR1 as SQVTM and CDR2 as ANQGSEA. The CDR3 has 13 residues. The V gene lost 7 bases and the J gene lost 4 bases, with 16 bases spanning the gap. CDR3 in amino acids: CSAQGGGLETQYF. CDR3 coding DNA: TGCAGCGCACAGGGAGGGGGACTAGAGACCCAGTACTTC.

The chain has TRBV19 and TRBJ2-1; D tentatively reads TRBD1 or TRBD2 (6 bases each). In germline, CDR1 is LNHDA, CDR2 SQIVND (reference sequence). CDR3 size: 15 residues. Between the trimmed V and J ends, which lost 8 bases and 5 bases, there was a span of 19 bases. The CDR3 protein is CASRHRGTANNEQFF. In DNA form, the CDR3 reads TGTGCCAGTCGCCATAGGGGGACTGCCAACAATGAGCAGTTCTTC.

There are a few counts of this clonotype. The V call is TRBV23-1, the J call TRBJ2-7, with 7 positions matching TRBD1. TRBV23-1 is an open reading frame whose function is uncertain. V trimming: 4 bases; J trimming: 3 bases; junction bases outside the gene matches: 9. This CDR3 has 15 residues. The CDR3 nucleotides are TGCGCCAGCAGTCTTAACAGGGGTCTGATCTACGAGCAGTACTTC. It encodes CASSLNRGLIYEQYF.

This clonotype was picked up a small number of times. In DNA, the CDR3 is TGTGCCAGCAGTCCAGTGACAGGGGGCGGAACAGATACGCAGTATTTT. This gives the protein CASSPVTGGGTDTQYF. The chain employs TRBV12-3 or TRBV12-4 and TRBJ2-3, with 10 bases that match TRBD1. The CDR3 is made up of 16 amino acids. The junction had 8 bases not matched to a gene; V was cut back by 5 bases and J by 3 bases.

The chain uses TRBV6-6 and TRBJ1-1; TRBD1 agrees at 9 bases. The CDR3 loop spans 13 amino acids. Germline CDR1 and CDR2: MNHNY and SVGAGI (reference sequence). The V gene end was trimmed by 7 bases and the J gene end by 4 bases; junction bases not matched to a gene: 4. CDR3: CASTQTGGTEAFF. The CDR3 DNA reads TGTGCCAGCACCCAGACAGGGGGCACTGAAGCTTTCTTT.

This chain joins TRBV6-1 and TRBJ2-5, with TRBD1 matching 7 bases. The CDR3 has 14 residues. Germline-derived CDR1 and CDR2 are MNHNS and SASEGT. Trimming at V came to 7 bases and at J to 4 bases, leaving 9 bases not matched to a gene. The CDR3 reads CASKPPGTAETQYF. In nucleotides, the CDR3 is TGTGCCAGCAAGCCCCCCGGGACAGCAGAGACCCAGTACTTC.

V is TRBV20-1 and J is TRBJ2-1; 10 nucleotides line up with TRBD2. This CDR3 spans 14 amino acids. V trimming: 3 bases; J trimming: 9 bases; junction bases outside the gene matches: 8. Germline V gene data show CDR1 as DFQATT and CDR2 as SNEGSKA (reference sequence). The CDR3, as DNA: TGCAGTGCTAGGGCTAGCGGGGGTTCGGGTGAGCAGTTCTTC. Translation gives CSARASGGSGEQFF.

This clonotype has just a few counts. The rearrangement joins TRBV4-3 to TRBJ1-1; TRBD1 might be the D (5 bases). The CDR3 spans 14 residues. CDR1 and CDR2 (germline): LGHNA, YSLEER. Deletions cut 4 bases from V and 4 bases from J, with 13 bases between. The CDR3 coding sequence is TGCGCCAGCAGCCCCGACACAGGAGCCACTGAAGCTTTCTTT. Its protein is CASSPDTGATEAFF.

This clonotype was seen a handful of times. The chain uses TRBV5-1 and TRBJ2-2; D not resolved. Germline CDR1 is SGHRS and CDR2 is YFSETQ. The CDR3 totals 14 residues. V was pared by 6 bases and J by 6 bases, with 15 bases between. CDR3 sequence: CASMDPVVAGELFF. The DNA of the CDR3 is TGCGCCAGCATGGACCCAGTCGTCGCCGGGGAGCTGTTTTTT.

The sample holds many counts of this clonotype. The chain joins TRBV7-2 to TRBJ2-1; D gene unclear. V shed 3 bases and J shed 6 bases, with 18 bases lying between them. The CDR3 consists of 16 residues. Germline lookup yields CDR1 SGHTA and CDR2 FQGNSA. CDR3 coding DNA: TGTGCCAGCAGCTTGGGGTCTTCGACTGTGTCCAATGAGCAGTTCTTC. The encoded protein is CASSLGSSTVSNEQFF.

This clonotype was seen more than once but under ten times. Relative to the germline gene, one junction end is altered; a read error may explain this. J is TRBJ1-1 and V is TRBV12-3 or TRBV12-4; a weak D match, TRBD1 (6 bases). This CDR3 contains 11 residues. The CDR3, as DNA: TGTGCCAGCAGTTTCAACAGGGTGGCGTACTTT. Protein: CASSFNRVAYF.

For the CDR3, the DNA is TGTGCCAGCAGCCCCCCCCGGCGTACCTCTGGAAACACCATATATTTT. Translation gives CASSPPRRTSGNTIYF. The J gene is TRBJ1-3, the V gene TRBV6-1; D is uncertain. This CDR3 is 16 amino acids long. V lost 6 bases and J 0 bases, leaving 15 bases between the germline ends. The germline V gene has CDR1 MNHNS and CDR2 SASEGT.

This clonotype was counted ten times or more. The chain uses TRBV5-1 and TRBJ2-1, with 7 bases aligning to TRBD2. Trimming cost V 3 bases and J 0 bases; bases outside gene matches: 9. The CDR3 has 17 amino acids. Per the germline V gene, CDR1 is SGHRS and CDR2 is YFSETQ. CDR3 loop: CASSSEGGVSSYNEQFF. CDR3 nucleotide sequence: TGCGCCAGCAGCTCCGAGGGAGGGGTCAGCTCCTACAATGAGCAGTTCTTC.